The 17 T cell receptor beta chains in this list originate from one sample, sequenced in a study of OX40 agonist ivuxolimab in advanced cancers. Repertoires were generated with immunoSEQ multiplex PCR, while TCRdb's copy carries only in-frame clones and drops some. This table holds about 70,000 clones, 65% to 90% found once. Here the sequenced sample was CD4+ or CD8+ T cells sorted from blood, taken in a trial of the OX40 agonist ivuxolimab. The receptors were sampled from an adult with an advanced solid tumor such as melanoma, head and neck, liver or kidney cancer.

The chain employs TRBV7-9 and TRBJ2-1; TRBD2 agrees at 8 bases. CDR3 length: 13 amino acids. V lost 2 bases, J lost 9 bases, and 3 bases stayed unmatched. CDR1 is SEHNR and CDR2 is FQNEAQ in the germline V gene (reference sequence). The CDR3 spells CASSLTGRGEQFF. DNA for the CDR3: TGTGCCAGCAGCTTAACCGGGAGGGGTGAGCAGTTCTTC.

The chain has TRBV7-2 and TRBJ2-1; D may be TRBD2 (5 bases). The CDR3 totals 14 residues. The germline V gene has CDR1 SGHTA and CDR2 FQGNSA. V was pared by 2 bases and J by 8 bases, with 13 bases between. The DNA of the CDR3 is TGTGCCAGCAGCTTATGGGCCCGGGGAGATGAGCAGTTCTTC. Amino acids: CASSLWARGDEQFF. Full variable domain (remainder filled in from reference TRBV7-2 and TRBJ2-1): GAGVSQSPSNKVTEKGKDVELRCDPISGHTALYWYRQSLGQGLEFLIYFQGNSAPDKSGLPSDRFSAERTGGSVSTLTIQRTQQEDSAVYLCASSLWARGDEQFFGPGTRLTVL.

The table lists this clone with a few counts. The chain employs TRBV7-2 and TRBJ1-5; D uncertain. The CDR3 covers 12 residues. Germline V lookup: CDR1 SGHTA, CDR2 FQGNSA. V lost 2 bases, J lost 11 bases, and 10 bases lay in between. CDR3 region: CASSLPGSSQHF. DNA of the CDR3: TGTGCCAGCAGCTTACCCGGGTCGTCCCAGCATTTT.

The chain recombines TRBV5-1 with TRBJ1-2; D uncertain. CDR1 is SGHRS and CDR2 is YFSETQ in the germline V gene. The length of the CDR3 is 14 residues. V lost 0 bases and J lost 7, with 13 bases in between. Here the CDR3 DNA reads TGCGCCAGCAGCTTGGGATTTGGCGACTGTGGCTACACCTTC. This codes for CASSLGFGDCGYTF.

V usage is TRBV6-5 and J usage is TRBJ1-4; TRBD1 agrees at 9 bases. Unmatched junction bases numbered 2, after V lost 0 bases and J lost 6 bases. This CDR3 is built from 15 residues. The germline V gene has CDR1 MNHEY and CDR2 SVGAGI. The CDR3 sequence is CASSYSGTGYEKLFF. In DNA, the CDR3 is TGTGCCAGCAGTTACTCCGGGACAGGGTATGAAAAACTGTTTTTT.

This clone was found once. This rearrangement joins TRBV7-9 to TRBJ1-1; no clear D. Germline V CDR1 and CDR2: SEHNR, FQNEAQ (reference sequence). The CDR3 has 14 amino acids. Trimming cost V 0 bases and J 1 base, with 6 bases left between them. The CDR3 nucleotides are TGTGCCAGCAGCTTAGCACATCCGAACACTGAAGCTTTCTTT. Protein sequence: CASSLAHPNTEAFF.

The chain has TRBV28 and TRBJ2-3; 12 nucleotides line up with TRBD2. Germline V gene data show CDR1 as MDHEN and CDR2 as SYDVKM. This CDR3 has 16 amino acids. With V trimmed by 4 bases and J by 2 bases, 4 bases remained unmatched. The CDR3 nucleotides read TGTGCCAGCAGTTCGACTAGCGGGGGATACACAGATACGCAGTATTTT. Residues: CASSSTSGGYTDTQYF.

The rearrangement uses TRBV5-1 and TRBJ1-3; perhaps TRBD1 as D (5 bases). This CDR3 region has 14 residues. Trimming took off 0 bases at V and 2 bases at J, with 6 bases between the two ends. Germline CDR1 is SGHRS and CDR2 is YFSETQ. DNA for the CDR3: TGCGCCAGCAGCTTGGGAGGGGCTGGAAACACCATATATTTT. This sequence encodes CASSLGGAGNTIYF.

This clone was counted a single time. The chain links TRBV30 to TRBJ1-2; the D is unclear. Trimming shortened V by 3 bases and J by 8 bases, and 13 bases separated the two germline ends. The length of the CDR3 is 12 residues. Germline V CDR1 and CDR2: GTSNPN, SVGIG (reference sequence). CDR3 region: CAWSPPYSGYTF. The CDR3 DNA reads TGTGCCTGGAGCCCCCCCTACAGCGGCTACACCTTC.

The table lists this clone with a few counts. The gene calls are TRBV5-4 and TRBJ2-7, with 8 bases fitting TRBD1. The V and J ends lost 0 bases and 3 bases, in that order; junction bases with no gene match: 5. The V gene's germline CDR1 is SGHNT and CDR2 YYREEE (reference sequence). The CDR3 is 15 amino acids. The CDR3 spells CASSLGDRKNYEQYF. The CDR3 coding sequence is TGTGCCAGCAGCTTGGGGGACAGGAAAAACTACGAGCAGTACTTC.

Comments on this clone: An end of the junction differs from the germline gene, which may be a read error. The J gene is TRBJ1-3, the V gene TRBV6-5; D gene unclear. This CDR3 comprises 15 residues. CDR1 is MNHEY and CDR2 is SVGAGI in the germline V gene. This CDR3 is CASSYSMGSGNTIYF. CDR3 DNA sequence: TGTGCCAGCAGCTACTCCATGGGCAGCGGAAACACCATATATTTT.

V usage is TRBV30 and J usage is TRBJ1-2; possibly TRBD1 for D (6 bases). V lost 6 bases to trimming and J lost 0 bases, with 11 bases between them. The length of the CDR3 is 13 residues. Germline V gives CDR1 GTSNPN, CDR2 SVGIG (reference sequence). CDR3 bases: TGTGCCTGCCCCCGGACAGCTAACTATGGCTACACCTTC. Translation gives CACPRTANYGYTF.

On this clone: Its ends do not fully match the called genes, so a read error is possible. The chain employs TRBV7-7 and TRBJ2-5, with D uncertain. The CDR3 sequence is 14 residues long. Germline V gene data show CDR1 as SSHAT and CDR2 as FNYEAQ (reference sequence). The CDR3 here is CASSLGSNQETQYF. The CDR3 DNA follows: TGTGCTAGCAGCTTAGGCAGCAACCAAGAGACCCAGTACTTC.

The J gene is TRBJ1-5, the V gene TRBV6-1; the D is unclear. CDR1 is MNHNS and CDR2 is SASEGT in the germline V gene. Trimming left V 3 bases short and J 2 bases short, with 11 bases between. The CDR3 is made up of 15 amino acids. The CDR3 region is CASSDWTAGNQPQHF. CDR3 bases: TGTGCCAGCAGTGATTGGACTGCGGGCAATCAGCCCCAGCATTTT.

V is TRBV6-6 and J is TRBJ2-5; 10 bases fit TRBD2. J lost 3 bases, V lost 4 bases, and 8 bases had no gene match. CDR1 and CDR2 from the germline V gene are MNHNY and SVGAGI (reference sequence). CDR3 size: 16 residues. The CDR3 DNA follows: TGTGCCAGCAGTTCCAGCGGGGGGGCACGAAAAGAGACCCAGTACTTC. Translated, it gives CASSSSGGARKETQYF.

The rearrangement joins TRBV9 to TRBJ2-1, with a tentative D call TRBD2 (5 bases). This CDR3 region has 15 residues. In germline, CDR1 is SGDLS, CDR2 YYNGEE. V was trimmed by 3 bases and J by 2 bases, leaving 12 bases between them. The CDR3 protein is CASSASGTPYNEQFF. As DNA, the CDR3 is TGTGCCAGCAGCGCGTCGGGAACCCCCTACAATGAGCAGTTCTTC.

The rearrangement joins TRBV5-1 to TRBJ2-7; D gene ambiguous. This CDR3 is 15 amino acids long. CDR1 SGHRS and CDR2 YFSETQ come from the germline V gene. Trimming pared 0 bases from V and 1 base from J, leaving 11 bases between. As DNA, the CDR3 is TGCGCCAGCAGCTTGGCCCTAGGGTCTTCCTACGAGCAGTACTTC. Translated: CASSLALGSSYEQYF. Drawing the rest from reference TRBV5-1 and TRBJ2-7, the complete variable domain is KAGVTQTPRYLIKTRGQQVTLSCSPISGHRSVSWYQQTPGQGLQFLFEYFSETQRNKGNFPGRFSGRQFSNSRSEMNVSTLELGDSALYLCASSLALGSSYEQYFGPGTRLTVT.